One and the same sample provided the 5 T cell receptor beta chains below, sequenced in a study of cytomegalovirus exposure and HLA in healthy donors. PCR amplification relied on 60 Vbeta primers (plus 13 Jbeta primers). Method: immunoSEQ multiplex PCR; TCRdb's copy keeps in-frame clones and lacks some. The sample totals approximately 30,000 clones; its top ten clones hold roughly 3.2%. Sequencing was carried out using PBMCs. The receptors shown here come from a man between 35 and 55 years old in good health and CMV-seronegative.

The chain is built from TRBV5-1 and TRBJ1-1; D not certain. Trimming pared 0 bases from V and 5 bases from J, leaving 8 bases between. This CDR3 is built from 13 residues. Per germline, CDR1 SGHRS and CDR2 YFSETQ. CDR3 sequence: CASSLGHGTEAFF. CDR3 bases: TGCGCCAGCAGCTTGGGGCACGGGACTGAAGCTTTCTTT.

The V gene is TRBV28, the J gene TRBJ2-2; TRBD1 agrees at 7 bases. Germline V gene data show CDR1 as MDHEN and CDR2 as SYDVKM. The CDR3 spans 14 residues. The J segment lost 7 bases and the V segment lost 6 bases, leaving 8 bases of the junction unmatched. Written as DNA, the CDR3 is TGTGCCAGCAGAGGGACAGTGGGGGACGGGGAGCTGTTTTTT. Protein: CASRGTVGDGELFF.

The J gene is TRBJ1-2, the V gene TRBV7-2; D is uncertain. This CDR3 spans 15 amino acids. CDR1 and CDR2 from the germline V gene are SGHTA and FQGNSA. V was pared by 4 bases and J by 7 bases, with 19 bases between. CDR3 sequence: CASSSPGLKRGGYTF. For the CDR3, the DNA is TGTGCCAGCAGCTCTCCGGGCCTCAAGCGGGGTGGCTACACCTTC.

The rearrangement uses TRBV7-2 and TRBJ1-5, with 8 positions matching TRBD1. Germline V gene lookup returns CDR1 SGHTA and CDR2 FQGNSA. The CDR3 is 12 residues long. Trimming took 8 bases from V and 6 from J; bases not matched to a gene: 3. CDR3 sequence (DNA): TGTGCCAGCGCGCAGGGGGCTCAGCCCCAGCATTTT. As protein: CASAQGAQPQHF.

This chain's CDR3 is CASSVVDGGWGNTEAFF. CDR3 DNA: TGTGCCAGCAGCGTAGTAGATGGAGGTTGGGGGAACACTGAAGCTTTCTTT. The rearrangement uses TRBV9 and TRBJ1-1, with D unresolved. This CDR3 has 17 residues. V lost 0 bases and J lost 1, with 16 bases in between. Germline values: CDR1 SGDLS, CDR2 YYNGEE.